This T cell receptor (beta chain) was identified in a study of CD8 T cells in Susac syndrome. The authors reverse transcribed about 0.5 to 1 ug RNA with random hexamers. It was immunoSEQ multiplex PCR that amplified TCR beta CDR3 across 54 Vbeta and 13 Jbeta. A single record per CDR3 protein comes from TCRdb applying MiXCR to the immunoSEQ multiplex PCR reads. The profile shows around 50,000 distinct CDR3 sequences, about 92% of them singletons. CD8+ and CD4+ T cells circulating in blood were sequenced for TCR beta. The controls, all healthy donors, were matched for age and sex. Negative isolation yielded CD8+ and CD4+ T cells; FACS enriched TEMRA cells. The CDR3 is 14 amino acids. V was clipped by 7 bases and J by 8 bases, with 17 bases between them. Germline V gene lookup returns CDR1 MNHNS and CDR2 SASEGT.

The origin of this receptor is a human donor in good health. The chain recombines TRBV6-1 with TRBJ1-4; unclear D gene. Sequencing was performed on CD8+ T cells from PBMCs. The chain's CDR3 is CASTPLSGREKLFF. As DNA, the CDR3 is TGTGCCAGCACCCCATTATCCGGGCGGGAAAAACTGTTTTTT.